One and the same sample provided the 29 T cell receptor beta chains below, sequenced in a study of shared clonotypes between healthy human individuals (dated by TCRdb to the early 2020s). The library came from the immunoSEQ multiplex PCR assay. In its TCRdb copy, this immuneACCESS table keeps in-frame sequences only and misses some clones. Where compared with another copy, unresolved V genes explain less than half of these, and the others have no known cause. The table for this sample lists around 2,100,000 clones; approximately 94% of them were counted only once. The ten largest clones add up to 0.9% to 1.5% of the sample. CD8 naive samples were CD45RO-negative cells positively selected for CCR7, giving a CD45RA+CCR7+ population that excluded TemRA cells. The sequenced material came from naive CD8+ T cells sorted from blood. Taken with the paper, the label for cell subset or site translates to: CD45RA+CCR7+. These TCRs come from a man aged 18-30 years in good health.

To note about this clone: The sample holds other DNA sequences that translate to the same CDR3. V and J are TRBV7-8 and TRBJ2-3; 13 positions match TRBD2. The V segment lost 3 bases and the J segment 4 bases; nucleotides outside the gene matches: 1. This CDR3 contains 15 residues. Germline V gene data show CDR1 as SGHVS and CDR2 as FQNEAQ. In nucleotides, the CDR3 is TGTGCCAGCAGCTTGGGACTAGCGGGGCCAGATACGCAGTATTTT. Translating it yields CASSLGLAGPDTQYF.

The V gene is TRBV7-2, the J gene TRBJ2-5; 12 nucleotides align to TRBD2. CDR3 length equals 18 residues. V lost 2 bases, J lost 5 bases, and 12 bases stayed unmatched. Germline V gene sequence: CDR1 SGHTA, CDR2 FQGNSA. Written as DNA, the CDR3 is TGTGCCAGCAGCTTACCCCCCGGACTAGCGGGGTACCGGGAGACCCAGTACTTC. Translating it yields CASSLPPGLAGYRETQYF. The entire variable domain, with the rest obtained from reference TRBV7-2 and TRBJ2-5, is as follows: GAGVSQSPSNKVTEKGKDVELRCDPISGHTALYWYRQSLGQGLEFLIYFQGNSAPDKSGLPSDRFSAERTGGSVSTLTIQRTQQEDSAVYLCASSLPPGLAGYRETQYFGPGTRLLVL.

The CDR3 reads CASSESGRGRTLEGYTF. CDR3 in DNA: TGTGCCAGCAGTGAAAGTGGCAGGGGGCGAACATTAGAGGGCTACACCTTC. The V call is TRBV6-1, the J call TRBJ1-2, with 8 bases fitting TRBD1. This CDR3 spans 17 amino acids. CDR1 and CDR2 (germline): MNHNS, SASEGT. The V segment lost 2 bases and the J segment 8 bases; nucleotides outside the gene matches: 16.

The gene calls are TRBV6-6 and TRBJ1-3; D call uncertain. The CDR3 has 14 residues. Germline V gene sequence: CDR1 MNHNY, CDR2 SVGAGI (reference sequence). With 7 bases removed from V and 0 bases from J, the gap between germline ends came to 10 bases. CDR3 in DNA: TGTGCCAGCACCATCCTCTCCTCTGGAAACACCATATATTTT. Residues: CASTILSSGNTIYF.

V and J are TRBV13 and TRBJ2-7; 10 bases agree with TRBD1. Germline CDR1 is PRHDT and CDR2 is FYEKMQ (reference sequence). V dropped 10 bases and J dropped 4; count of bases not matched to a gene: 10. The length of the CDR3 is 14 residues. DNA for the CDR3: TGTGCCACCCGCATAGGGACAGGGGTTTACGAGCAGTACTTC. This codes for CATRIGTGVYEQYF.

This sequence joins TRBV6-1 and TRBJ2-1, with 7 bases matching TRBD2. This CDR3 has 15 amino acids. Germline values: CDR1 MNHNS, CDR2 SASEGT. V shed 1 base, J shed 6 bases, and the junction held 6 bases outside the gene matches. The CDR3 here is CASSEVRGVGNEQFF. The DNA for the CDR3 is TGTGCCAGCAGTGAAGTACGGGGGGTTGGCAATGAGCAGTTCTTC.

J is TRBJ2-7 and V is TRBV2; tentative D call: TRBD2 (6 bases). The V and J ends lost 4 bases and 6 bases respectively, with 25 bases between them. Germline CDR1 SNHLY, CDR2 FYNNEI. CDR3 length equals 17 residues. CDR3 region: CASSVGGFWGEEGEQYF. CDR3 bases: TGTGCCAGCAGTGTGGGCGGTTTTTGGGGCGAGGAGGGCGAGCAGTACTTC.

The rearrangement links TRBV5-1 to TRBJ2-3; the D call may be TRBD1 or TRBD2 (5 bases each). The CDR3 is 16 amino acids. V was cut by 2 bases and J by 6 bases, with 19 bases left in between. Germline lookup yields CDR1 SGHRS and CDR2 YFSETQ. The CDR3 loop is CASSLRGATRGDTQYF. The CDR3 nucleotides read TGCGCCAGCAGCTTACGAGGCGCTACCCGGGGCGATACGCAGTATTTT. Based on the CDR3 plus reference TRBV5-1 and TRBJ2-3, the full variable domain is KAGVTQTPRYLIKTRGQQVTLSCSPISGHRSVSWYQQTPGQGLQFLFEYFSETQRNKGNFPGRFSGRQFSNSRSEMNVSTLELGDSALYLCASSLRGATRGDTQYFGPGTRLTVL.

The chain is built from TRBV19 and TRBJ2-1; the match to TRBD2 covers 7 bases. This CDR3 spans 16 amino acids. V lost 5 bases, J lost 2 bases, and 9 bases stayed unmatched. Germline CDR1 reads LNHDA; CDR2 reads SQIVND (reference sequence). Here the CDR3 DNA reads TGTGCCAGTAGTCCCGCTAGCGGAAAGGCCTACAATGAGCAGTTCTTC. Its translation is CASSPASGKAYNEQFF.

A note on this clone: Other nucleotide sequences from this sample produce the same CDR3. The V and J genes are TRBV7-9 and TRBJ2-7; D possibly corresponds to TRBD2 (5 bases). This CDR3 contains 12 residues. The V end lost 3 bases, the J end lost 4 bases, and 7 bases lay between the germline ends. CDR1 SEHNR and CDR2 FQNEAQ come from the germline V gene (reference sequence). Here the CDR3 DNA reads TGTGCCAGCAGCTTCGAGGGTTACGAGCAGTACTTC. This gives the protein CASSFEGYEQYF.

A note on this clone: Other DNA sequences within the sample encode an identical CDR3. The CDR3 loop reads CASSIDLEEPQHF. DNA for the CDR3: TGTGCCAGTAGTATAGATCTGGAGGAGCCCCAGCATTTT. The gene calls are TRBV19 and TRBJ1-5; no firm D call. The germline V gene encodes CDR1 LNHDA and CDR2 SQIVND (reference sequence). The CDR3 has 13 residues. With 0 bases removed from V and 8 bases from J, the gap between germline ends came to 8 bases.

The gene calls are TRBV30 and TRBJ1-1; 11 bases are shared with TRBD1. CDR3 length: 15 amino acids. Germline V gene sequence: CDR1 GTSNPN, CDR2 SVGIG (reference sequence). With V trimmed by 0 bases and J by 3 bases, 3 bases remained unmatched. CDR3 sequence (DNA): TGTGCCTGGAGTGTCTGGGACAGGGGGGACACTGAAGCTTTCTTT. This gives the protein CAWSVWDRGDTEAFF.

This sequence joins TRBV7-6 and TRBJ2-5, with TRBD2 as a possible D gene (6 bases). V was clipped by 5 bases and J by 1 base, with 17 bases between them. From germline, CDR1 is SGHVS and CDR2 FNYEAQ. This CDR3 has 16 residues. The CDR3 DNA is TGTGCCAGCAGCCCAACGGAACTAGCTCTCCAAGAGACCCAGTACTTC. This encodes CASSPTELALQETQYF. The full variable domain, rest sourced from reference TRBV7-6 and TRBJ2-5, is GAGVSQSPRYKVTKRGQDVALRCDPISGHVSLYWYRQALGQGPEFLTYFNYEAQQDKSGLPNDRFSAERPEGSISTLTIQRTEQRDSAMYRCASSPTELALQETQYFGPGTRLLVL.

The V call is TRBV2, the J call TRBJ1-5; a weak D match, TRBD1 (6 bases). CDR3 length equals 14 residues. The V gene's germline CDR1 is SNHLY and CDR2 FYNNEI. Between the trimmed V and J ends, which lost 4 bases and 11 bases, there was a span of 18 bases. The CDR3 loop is CASSGFDEYRAQHF. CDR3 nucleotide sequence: TGTGCCAGCAGTGGATTCGATGAGTACAGGGCCCAGCATTTT.

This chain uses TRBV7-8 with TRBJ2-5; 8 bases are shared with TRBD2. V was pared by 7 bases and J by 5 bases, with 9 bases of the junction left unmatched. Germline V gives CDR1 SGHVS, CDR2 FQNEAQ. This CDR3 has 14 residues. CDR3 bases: TGTGCCAGCACCCCAAACGGCGGGAGGGAGACCCAGTACTTC. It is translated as CASTPNGGRETQYF.

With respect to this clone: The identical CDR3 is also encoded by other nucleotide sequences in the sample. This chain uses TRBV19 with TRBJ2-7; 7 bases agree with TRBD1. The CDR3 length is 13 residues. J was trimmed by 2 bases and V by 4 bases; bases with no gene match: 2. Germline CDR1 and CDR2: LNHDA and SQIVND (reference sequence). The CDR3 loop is CASSTTGTYEQYF. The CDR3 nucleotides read TGTGCCAGTAGTACGACAGGGACCTACGAGCAGTACTTC.

The CDR3 loop reads CASSLLDSYEQYF. The CDR3 DNA reads TGTGCCAGCAGCCTCCTGGACAGTTACGAGCAGTACTTC. The chain combines TRBV5-4 with TRBJ2-7; D is perhaps TRBD1 (6 bases). The CDR3 sequence is 13 residues long. In germline, CDR1 is SGHNT, CDR2 YYREEE (reference sequence). Trimming took 4 bases from V and 4 from J, leaving 12 bases between them.

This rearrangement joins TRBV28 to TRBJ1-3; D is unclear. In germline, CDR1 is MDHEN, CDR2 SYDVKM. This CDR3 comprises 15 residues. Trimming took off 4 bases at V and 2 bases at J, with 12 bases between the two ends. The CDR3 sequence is CASSSPPAAGNTIYF. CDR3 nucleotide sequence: TGTGCCAGCAGTTCCCCCCCTGCTGCTGGAAACACCATATATTTT. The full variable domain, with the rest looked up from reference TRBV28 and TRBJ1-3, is DVKVTQSSRYLVKRTGEKVFLECVQDMDHENMFWYRQDPGLGLRLIYFSYDVKMKEKGDIPEGYSVSREKKERFSLILESASTNQTSMYLCASSSPPAAGNTIYFGEGSWLTVV.

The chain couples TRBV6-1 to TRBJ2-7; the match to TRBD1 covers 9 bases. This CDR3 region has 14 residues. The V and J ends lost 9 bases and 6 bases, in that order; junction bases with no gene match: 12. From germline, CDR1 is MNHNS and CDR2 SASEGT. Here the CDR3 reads CASTPWTGVSEQYF. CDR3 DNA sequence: TGTGCCAGTACCCCCTGGACAGGGGTTTCCGAGCAGTACTTC.

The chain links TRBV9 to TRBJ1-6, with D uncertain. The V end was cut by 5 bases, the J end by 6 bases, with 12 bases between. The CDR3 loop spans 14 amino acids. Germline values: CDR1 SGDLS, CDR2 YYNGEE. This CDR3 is CASSAEGINSPLHF. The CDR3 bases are TGTGCCAGCAGTGCGGAGGGTATTAATTCACCCCTCCACTTT.

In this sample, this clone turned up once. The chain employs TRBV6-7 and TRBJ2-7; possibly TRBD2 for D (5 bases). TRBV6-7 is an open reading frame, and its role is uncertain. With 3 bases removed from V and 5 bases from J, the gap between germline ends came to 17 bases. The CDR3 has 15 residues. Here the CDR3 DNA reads TGTGCCAGCAGTTATAATCCGGGATCCCATCACGAGCAGTACTTC. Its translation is CASSYNPGSHHEQYF.

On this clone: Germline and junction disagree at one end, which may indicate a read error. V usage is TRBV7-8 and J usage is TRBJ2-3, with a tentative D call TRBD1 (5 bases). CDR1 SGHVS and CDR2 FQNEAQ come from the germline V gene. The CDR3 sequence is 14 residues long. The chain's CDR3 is CASRLGVFWDTQYF. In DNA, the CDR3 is TGTGCCAGCAGATTAGGGGTCTTTTGGGATACGCAGTATTTT.

The chain's CDR3 is CASSFTSGNTGELFF. CDR3 coding DNA: TGTGCCAGCAGTTTTACTAGCGGAAACACCGGGGAGCTGTTTTTT. The genes are TRBV27 and TRBJ2-2; TRBD2 aligns across 8 bases. The germline gives CDR1 MNHEY, CDR2 SMNVEV (reference sequence). V was pared by 3 bases and J by 2 bases, with 2 bases of the junction left unmatched. The CDR3 has 15 amino acids.

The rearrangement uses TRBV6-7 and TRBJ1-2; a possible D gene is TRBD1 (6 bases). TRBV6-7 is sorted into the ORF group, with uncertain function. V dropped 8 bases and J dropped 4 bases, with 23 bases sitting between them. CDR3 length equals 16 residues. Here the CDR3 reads CASGQGWGRDSYGYTF. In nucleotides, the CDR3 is TGTGCCAGCGGCCAGGGGTGGGGGCGCGACTCCTATGGCTACACCTTC.

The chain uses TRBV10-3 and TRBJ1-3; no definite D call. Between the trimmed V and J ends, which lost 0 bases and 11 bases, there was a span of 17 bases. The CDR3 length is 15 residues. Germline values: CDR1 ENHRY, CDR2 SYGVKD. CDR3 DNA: TGTGCCATCAGTGAGTCCGACGGCCCATTGAGTCCCATATATTTT. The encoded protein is CAISESDGPLSPIYF.

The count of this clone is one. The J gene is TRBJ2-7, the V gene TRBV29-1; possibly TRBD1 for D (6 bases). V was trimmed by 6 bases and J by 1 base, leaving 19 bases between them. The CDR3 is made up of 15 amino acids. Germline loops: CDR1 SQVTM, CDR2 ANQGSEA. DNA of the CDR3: TGCAGCGTCGAGTACCGGGACACTTCTTCCTACGAGCAGTACTTC. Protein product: CSVEYRDTSSYEQYF.

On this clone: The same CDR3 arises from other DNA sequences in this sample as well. CDR3 region: CASSRDSYNEQFF. CDR3 sequence (DNA): TGTGCCAGCAGTCGGGACAGCTACAATGAGCAGTTCTTC. The chain has TRBV2 and TRBJ2-1; TRBD1 agrees at 7 bases. CDR3 length equals 13 residues. Germline V gene data show CDR1 as SNHLY and CDR2 as FYNNEI. The J segment lost 3 bases and the V segment lost 5 bases, leaving 1 base of the junction unmatched.

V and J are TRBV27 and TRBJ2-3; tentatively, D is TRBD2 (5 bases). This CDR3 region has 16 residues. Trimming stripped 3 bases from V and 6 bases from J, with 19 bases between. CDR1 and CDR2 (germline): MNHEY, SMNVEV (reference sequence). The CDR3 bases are TGTGCCAGCAGTTTGGCAACAGACCGCTTAGCGGATACGCAGTATTTT. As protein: CASSLATDRLADTQYF.

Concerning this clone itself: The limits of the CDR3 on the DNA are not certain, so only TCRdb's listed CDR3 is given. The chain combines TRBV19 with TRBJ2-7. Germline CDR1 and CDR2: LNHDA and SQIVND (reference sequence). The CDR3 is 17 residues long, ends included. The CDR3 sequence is CASSIDSSSGQTYEQYF.